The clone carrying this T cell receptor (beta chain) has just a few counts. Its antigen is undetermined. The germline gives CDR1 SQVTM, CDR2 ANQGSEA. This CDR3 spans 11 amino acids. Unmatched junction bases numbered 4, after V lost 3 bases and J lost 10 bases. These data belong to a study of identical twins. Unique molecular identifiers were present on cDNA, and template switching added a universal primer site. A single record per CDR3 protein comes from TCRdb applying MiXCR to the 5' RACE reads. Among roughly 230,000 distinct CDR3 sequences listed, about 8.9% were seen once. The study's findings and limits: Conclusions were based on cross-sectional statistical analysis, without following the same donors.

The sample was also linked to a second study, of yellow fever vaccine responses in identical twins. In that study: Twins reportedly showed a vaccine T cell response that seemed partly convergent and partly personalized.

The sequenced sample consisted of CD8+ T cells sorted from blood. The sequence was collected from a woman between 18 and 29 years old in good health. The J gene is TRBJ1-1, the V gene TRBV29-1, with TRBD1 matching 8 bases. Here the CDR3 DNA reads TGCAGCGTTGAGGACAGGGCAGGAGCTTTCTTT. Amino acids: CSVEDRAGAFF.